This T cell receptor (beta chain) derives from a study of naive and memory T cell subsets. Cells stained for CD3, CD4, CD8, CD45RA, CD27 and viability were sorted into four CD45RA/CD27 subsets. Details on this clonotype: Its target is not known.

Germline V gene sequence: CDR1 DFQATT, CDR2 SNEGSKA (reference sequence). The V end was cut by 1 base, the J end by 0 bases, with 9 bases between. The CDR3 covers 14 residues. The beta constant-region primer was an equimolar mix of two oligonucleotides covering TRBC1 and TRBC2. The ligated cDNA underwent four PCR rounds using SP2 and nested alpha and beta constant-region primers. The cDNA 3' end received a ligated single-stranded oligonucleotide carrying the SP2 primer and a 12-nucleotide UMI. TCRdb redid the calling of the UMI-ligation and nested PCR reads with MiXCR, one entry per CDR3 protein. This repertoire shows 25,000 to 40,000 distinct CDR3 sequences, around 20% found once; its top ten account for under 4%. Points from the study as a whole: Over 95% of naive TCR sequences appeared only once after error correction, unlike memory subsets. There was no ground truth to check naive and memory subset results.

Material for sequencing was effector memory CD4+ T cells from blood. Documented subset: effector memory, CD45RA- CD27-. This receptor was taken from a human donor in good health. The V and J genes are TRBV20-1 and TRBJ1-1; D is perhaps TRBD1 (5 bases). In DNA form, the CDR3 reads TGCAGTGCTAGAGCGGGGCCAGTGAACACTGAAGCTTTCTTT. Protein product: CSARAGPVNTEAFF.